This TCR beta chain was recovered during a study of T cell responses to AZD1222 COVID-19 vaccine. Study context: Whether given at about 4 or about 12 weeks, second doses were pooled. Study-wide results and caveats: The donor group comprised mostly white British people and more females; the analysis possibly underestimated clonal diversity. Just 5 to 7 AZD1222 recipients tested seropositive at baseline.

Repertoires were generated with immunoSEQ multiplex PCR, while TCRdb's copy carries only in-frame clones and drops some. Among 77,000 or so clones listed, roughly 88% were seen once. About this clone itself: Its specificity is unknown.

The specimen comprised peripheral blood, sampled on day 0 of AZD1222 vaccination. The TCR was taken from an adult in good health.

For the CDR3, the DNA is TGTGCCATCAGGGATTCCGGGACTAGAGGCTACGAGCAGTACTTC. It yields the protein CAIRDSGTRGYEQYF. This chain joins TRBV10-3 and TRBJ2-7; the match to TRBD2 covers 8 bases. Trimming at V came to 6 bases and at J to 3 bases, leaving 10 bases not matched to a gene. Germline V gives CDR1 ENHRY, CDR2 SYGVKD. The CDR3 runs 15 residues.